The 28 T cell receptor beta chains given below trace back to one sample, sequenced in a study of T cells after yellow fever vaccination. A single record per CDR3 protein comes from TCRdb applying MiXCR to the 5' RACE reads. Of 550,000 or so distinct CDR3 sequences in the sample, approximately 21% were seen once. Sequencing used PBMCs, obtained 15 days after the yellow fever booster vaccination. The receptors originated from a young man who received the YFV17D yellow fever vaccine.

This clonotype came up a few times. The CDR3 loop reads CASEGLSQEQYF. The DNA of the CDR3 is TGTGCCAGCGAAGGACTGAGTCAGGAGCAGTACTTC. This chain links TRBV28 with TRBJ2-7, with D possibly being TRBD2 (5 bases). The CDR3 is 12 residues long. Trimming took off 8 bases at V and 7 bases at J, with 15 bases between the two ends. Germline assignment: CDR1 MDHEN and CDR2 SYDVKM.

This clonotype was observed a handful of times. J is TRBJ1-6 and V is TRBV12-3 or TRBV12-4; D might be TRBD1 (6 bases). There are 15 residues in the CDR3. The germline V and J ends were trimmed by 3 bases and 9 bases, with 15 bases remaining between them. Here the CDR3 reads CASSLRGGFGSPLHF. CDR3 nucleotides: TGTGCCAGCAGTTTGAGGGGGGGGTTCGGTTCACCCCTCCACTTT.

This clonotype was seen a few times. The chain is built from TRBV11-1 and TRBJ2-7, with 15 bases that match TRBD2. CDR3 size: 21 residues. The junction had 17 bases not matched to a gene; V was cut back by 2 bases and J by 3 bases. CDR1 is SGHAT, CDR2 FQDESV, per germline (reference sequence). The CDR3 here is CASSLNRGLAGGPARRYEQYF. CDR3 in DNA: TGTGCCAGCAGCTTAAACCGGGGACTAGCGGGAGGCCCAGCTCGGCGCTACGAGCAGTACTTC.

V and J are TRBV7-9 and TRBJ2-7, with 10 bases identical to TRBD2. V lost 4 bases, J lost 4 bases, and 7 bases stayed unmatched. Germline V lookup: CDR1 SEHNR, CDR2 FQNEAQ (reference sequence). There are 15 residues in the CDR3. In DNA form, the CDR3 reads TGTGCCAGCAGCTCCCGACTAGCGGGTCTTTACGAGCAGTACTTC. Its protein product is CASSSRLAGLYEQYF.

This sequence joins TRBV20-1 and TRBJ2-1, with 9 positions matching TRBD2. CDR1 and CDR2 from the germline V gene are DFQATT and SNEGSKA (reference sequence). The CDR3 contains 15 residues. The J segment lost 6 bases and the V segment lost 6 bases, leaving 12 bases of the junction unmatched. Here the CDR3 DNA reads TGCAGTGCCCTGGCGGGTAGCGGGAGAACCAATGAGCAGTTCTTC. This gives the protein CSALAGSGRTNEQFF.

The chain's CDR3 is CASSQDQGRETQYF. As DNA, the CDR3 is TGTGCCAGCAGCCAAGACCAGGGTCGAGAGACCCAGTACTTC. V gene TRBV4-2 combines with J gene TRBJ2-5; D might be TRBD1 (5 bases). Germline CDR1 LGHNA, CDR2 YNFKEQ. This CDR3 has 14 residues. V lost 0 bases, J lost 4 bases, and 9 bases lay in between.

This clonotype was counted a few times. The chain joins TRBV19 to TRBJ2-5; 7 bases line up with TRBD2. This CDR3 spans 15 amino acids. The V gene's germline CDR1 is LNHDA and CDR2 SQIVND (reference sequence). V lost 7 bases, J lost 5 bases, and 13 bases stayed unmatched. The DNA for the CDR3 is TGTGCCAGTACCGCCTCAGCGGGGACGAAGGAGACCCAGTACTTC. Translating gives CASTASAGTKETQYF.

There are a few counts of this clonotype. The chain recombines TRBV7-2 with TRBJ2-7; 12 positions agree with TRBD2. V lost 5 bases to trimming and J lost 6 bases; unmatched junction nucleotides: 5. Germline assignment: CDR1 SGHTA and CDR2 FQGNSA. The CDR3 contains 14 residues. Written as DNA, the CDR3 is TGTGCCAGCAGCCCTAGCGGGAGGGTGGGCGAGCAGTACTTC. Translation gives CASSPSGRVGEQYF.

This chain joins TRBV5-1 and TRBJ1-1, with a possible D match to TRBD1 (5 bases). The CDR3 totals 14 residues. Looked up from germline, CDR1 is SGHRS and CDR2 is YFSETQ. V lost 4 bases to trimming and J lost 0 bases, with 10 bases between them. The DNA for the CDR3 is TGCGCCAGCAGCACGGGACTGATGAACACTGAAGCTTTCTTT. Its protein is CASSTGLMNTEAFF.

This clonotype was observed a few times. The rearrangement uses TRBV5-1 and TRBJ2-4; D assignment may be TRBD1 or TRBD2 (5 bases each). The CDR3 spans 16 residues. The V end was cut by 7 bases, the J end by 1 base, with 18 bases between. CDR1 is SGHRS, CDR2 YFSETQ, per germline. This chain's CDR3 is CASSWDPEGAKNIQYF. The CDR3 DNA reads as TGCGCCAGCTCCTGGGACCCCGAGGGGGCCAAAAACATTCAGTACTTC.

In its sample, this clonotype was seen a few times. The chain has TRBV2 and TRBJ2-1; tentative D call: TRBD2 (5 bases). The germline V and J ends were trimmed by 8 bases and 3 bases, with 14 bases remaining between them. The germline V gene has CDR1 SNHLY and CDR2 FYNNEI. CDR3 size: 14 residues. The CDR3 sequence: CASGVGIFYNEQFF. CDR3 DNA sequence: TGTGCCAGCGGAGTCGGGATTTTCTACAATGAGCAGTTCTTC.

Only a few counts were recorded for this clonotype. The CDR3 is CAWRRLVTANEQFF. In DNA form, the CDR3 reads TGTGCCTGGAGAAGACTAGTGACGGCCAATGAGCAGTTCTTC. The gene calls are TRBV30 and TRBJ2-1, with D perhaps matching TRBD2 (6 bases). Trimming shortened V by 3 bases and J by 6 bases, and 15 bases separated the two germline ends. CDR3 length: 14 residues. Germline lookup yields CDR1 GTSNPN and CDR2 SVGIG (reference sequence). The variable domain in full, with the rest retrieved from reference TRBV30 and TRBJ2-1, is SQTIHQWPATLVQPVGSPLSLECTVEGTSNPNLYWYRQAAGRGLQLLFYSVGIGQISSEVPQNLSASRPQDRQFILSSKKLLLSDSGFYLCAWRRLVTANEQFFGPGTRLTVL.

Here the CDR3 reads CASSLSQPDTQYF. The CDR3 DNA reads as TGTGCCAGCAGTTTATCCCAGCCAGATACGCAGTATTTT. J is TRBJ2-3 and V is TRBV28; D is undetermined. V lost 1 base and J lost 4, with 6 bases in between. The CDR3 extends over 13 amino acids. CDR1 is MDHEN and CDR2 is SYDVKM in the germline V gene.

This clonotype was counted a single time. The rearrangement links TRBV5-1 to TRBJ1-2; 7 bases align to TRBD1. V lost 4 bases, J lost 2 bases, and 5 bases stayed unmatched. CDR1 and CDR2 (germline): SGHRS, YFSETQ. This CDR3 is built from 14 residues. The CDR3 loop reads CASSIDRVNYGYTF. The DNA for the CDR3 is TGCGCCAGCAGCATCGACAGGGTAAACTATGGCTACACCTTC.

V gene TRBV12-3 or TRBV12-4 combines with J gene TRBJ2-6, with D possibly TRBD2 on 5 matching bases. The CDR3 has 14 residues. Trimming cost V 5 bases and J 2 bases, with 7 bases left between them. The DNA for the CDR3 is TGTGCCAGCAGTGAGGAGGCTGGGGCCAACGTCCTGACTTTC. Its protein product is CASSEEAGANVLTF.

The sample holds a few counts of this clonotype. CDR3 amino acids: CASSLGRLSTEAFF. CDR3 DNA sequence: TGTGCCAGCAGTTTGGGGAGGTTGAGCACTGAAGCTTTCTTT. The J gene is TRBJ1-1, the V gene TRBV12-3 or TRBV12-4; D remains unclear. The CDR3 consists of 14 residues. V was trimmed by 3 bases and J by 4 bases, leaving 12 bases between them.

The gene calls are TRBV7-9 and TRBJ1-5; D remains ambiguous. CDR1 is SEHNR, CDR2 FQNEAQ, per germline (reference sequence). CDR3 length equals 15 residues. The ends were cut back, 1 base at V and 6 bases at J, with 13 bases in the middle. CDR3 loop: CASSLGGRRGQPQHF. CDR3 bases: TGTGCCAGCAGCTTAGGTGGACGGCGGGGTCAGCCCCAGCATTTT.

Only a few counts were recorded for this clonotype. The chain recombines TRBV10-2 with TRBJ2-1; 9 bases match TRBD2. Germline V CDR1 and CDR2: WSHSY, SAAADI. The CDR3 runs 14 residues. Trimming removed 0 bases from V and 6 bases from J; junction bases left unmatched: 0. The CDR3 spells CASSESGLANEQFF. As DNA, the CDR3 is TGCGCCAGCAGTGAGTCGGGACTAGCCAATGAGCAGTTCTTC.

This clonotype has more than one count but fewer than ten. The V and J genes are TRBV20-1 and TRBJ2-1; no definite D call. Germline assignment: CDR1 DFQATT and CDR2 SNEGSKA (reference sequence). There are 11 residues in the CDR3. V was cut by 3 bases and J by 7 bases, with 7 bases left in between. The CDR3 DNA reads as TGCAGTGCTAGTATTCTGAATGAGCAGTTCTTC. Amino acids: CSASILNEQFF.

The table lists this clonotype with many counts. The J gene is TRBJ2-3, the V gene TRBV7-3; D unclear. The CDR3 runs to 14 residues. V was shortened by 5 bases and J by 0 bases, with 9 bases between the two germline ends. Germline values: CDR1 SGHTA, CDR2 FQGTGA. This chain's CDR3 is CASSLSPSTDTQYF. The CDR3 region has the DNA TGTGCCAGCAGCCTATCCCCTAGCACAGATACGCAGTATTTT.

This clonotype was seen only a few times. V and J are TRBV7-6 and TRBJ2-1; maybe TRBD2 (5 bases). V was cut by 5 bases and J by 2 bases, with 16 bases left in between. The germline V gene has CDR1 SGHVS and CDR2 FNYEAQ. The CDR3 sequence is 16 residues long. The CDR3 sequence is CASSPGDLLAYNEQFF. Written as DNA, the CDR3 is TGTGCCAGCAGCCCCGGCGACCTACTAGCCTACAATGAGCAGTTCTTC.

V usage is TRBV5-5 and J usage is TRBJ1-6; 9 bases map to TRBD1. This CDR3 is built from 14 residues. The germline V gene encodes CDR1 SGHKS and CDR2 YYEKEE (reference sequence). Trimming removed 5 bases from V and 9 bases from J; junction bases left unmatched: 6. CDR3: CASSSGTGFSPLHF. DNA for the CDR3: TGTGCCAGCAGTTCCGGGACAGGGTTTTCACCCCTCCACTTT.

V is TRBV2 and J is TRBJ2-7, with 8 bases fitting TRBD1. CDR3 length: 14 residues. Per germline, CDR1 SNHLY and CDR2 FYNNEI. V was clipped by 7 bases and J by 5 bases; unmatched bases: 10. This CDR3 reads CASNPGQVDHEQYF. CDR3 nucleotide sequence: TGTGCCAGCAACCCGGGACAGGTTGACCACGAGCAGTACTTC.

This clonotype was picked up a small number of times. This chain links TRBV7-8 with TRBJ1-3; D is unclear. Trimming left V 7 bases short and J 4 bases short, with 8 bases between. This CDR3 spans 12 amino acids. The germline CDR1 and CDR2 sequences are SGHVS and FQNEAQ. For the CDR3, the DNA is TGTGCCAGCACCCCGGGGGGAAACACCATATATTTT. Protein: CASTPGGNTIYF.

This clonotype was seen more than once but under ten times. The chain carries TRBV5-1 and TRBJ2-1; unclear D gene. There are 14 residues in the CDR3. Trimming stripped 2 bases from V and 2 bases from J, with 8 bases between. Germline lookup yields CDR1 SGHRS and CDR2 YFSETQ. The CDR3 bases are TGCGCCAGCAGCTTTGCCGAGGCCTACAATGAGCAGTTCTTC. Translated: CASSFAEAYNEQFF.

The V and J genes are TRBV6-5 and TRBJ2-1; D remains ambiguous. Deletions cut 8 bases from V and 0 bases from J, with 14 bases between. The V gene's germline CDR1 is MNHEY and CDR2 SVGAGI. This CDR3 region has 15 residues. The CDR3 DNA is TGTGCCAGCGGGTACCGACCGAGCTCCTACAATGAGCAGTTCTTC. This codes for CASGYRPSSYNEQFF.

The V gene is TRBV5-1, the J gene TRBJ2-2; 10 bases line up with TRBD1. This CDR3 has 17 amino acids. The germline V gene has CDR1 SGHRS and CDR2 YFSETQ. V gave up 4 bases and J gave up 4 bases; unmatched junction bases: 10. CDR3 nucleotide sequence: TGCGCCAGCAGCCCCTCGACAGGGGGCTATGCCACCGGGGAGCTGTTTTTT. Translation gives CASSPSTGGYATGELFF. The complete variable domain, with remaining parts taken from reference TRBV5-1 and TRBJ2-2, reads KAGVTQTPRYLIKTRGQQVTLSCSPISGHRSVSWYQQTPGQGLQFLFEYFSETQRNKGNFPGRFSGRQFSNSRSEMNVSTLELGDSALYLCASSPSTGGYATGELFFGEGSRLTVL.

This clonotype was counted only a few times. The chain employs TRBV10-3 and TRBJ2-7; D may be TRBD2 (5 bases). The CDR3 totals 15 residues. The germline V and J ends were trimmed by 2 bases and 3 bases, with 14 bases remaining between them. Germline CDR1 reads ENHRY; CDR2 reads SYGVKD. The CDR3 sequence: CAISERRDISYEQYF. CDR3 nucleotides: TGTGCCATCAGTGAGCGTCGGGATATAAGCTACGAGCAGTACTTC.